The rows below give T cell receptor beta chains drawn from one sample of a study of blood T cell repertoires in COVID-19. Clones were sequenced by immunoSEQ multiplex PCR, and TCRdb holds only the in-frame ones, with some missing. The data contain some 170,000 clones, about 88% of them singletons. Sequenced input: PBMCs or T cells enriched from blood (not recorded which). These receptors were obtained from a human donor with acute COVID-19. The donor label of this sample is uncertain. Both conserved end residues are part of each CDR3. The D gene is left open where the match is weak. The size of a clone is reported for some rows only, either as once, few or many, or as a class for expanded clones.

size: -; D: TRBD1; V: TRBV9; length: 15; J: TRBJ2-1; DNA: TGTGCCAGCAGCGCGGGGACAGGGACTTACAATGGGCAGTTCTTC; CDR3: CASSAGTGTYNGQFF
size: -; D: TRBD1; V: TRBV6-5; length: 15; J: TRBJ1-2; DNA: TGTGCCAGCAGTTACTCCGGACAGGGGGGCTATGGCTACACCTTC; CDR3: CASSYSGQGGYGYTF
size: -; D: -; V: TRBV7-9; length: 16; J: TRBJ1-3; DNA: TGTGCCAGCAGGCCCCTGCGGGGGCCTCCTGGAAACACCATATATTTT; CDR3: CASRPLRGPPGNTIYF
size: -; D: TRBD1; V: TRBV6-4; length: 18; J: TRBJ1-2; DNA: TGTGCCAGCTCGCGAAATTCGGACAGGGTAATTGCCTACTATGGCTACACCTTC; CDR3: CASSRNSDRVIAYYGYTF
size: once; D: -; V: TRBV7-2; length: 17; J: TRBJ2-5; DNA: TGTGCCAGCAGCTTACCGTATAACAGGGATCACCAAGAGACCCAGTACTTC; CDR3: CASSLPYNRDHQETQYF
size: -; D: -; V: TRBV21-1; length: 16; J: TRBJ1-5; DNA: TGTGCCAGCAGCGGAGGGGTGGGGGAAAGCAATCAGCCCCAGCATTTT; CDR3: CASSGGVGESNQPQHF
size: -; D: TRBD1; V: TRBV6-2/TRBV6-3; length: 18; J: TRBJ1-5; DNA: TGTGCCAGCAGTTACTGGAAGGACAGGGTGGCATCAGGACAGCCCCAGCATTTT; CDR3: CASSYWKDRVASGQPQHF
size: -; D: -; V: TRBV30; length: 14; J: TRBJ1-4; DNA: TGTGCCTGGACCCCTCAGGGACTTAATGAAAAACTGTTTTTT; CDR3: CAWTPQGLNEKLFF
size: few; D: TRBD1; V: TRBV19; length: 15; J: TRBJ1-6; DNA: TGTGCCAGTAGACTTCAGACAGGGGTTAATTCACCCCTCCACTTT; CDR3: CASRLQTGVNSPLHF
size: -; D: -; V: TRBV19; length: 16; J: TRBJ2-2; DNA: TGTGCCAGTAGTAAAAGAGGAGGGTATAACACCGGGGAGCTGTTTTTT; CDR3: CASSKRGGYNTGELFF
size: -; D: -; V: TRBV3-1/TRBV3-2; length: 16; J: TRBJ1-1; DNA: TGTGCCAGCAGCCAAGACGGGCCGGGGGTCGACACTGAAGCTTTCTTT; CDR3: CASSQDGPGVDTEAFF
size: -; D: -; V: TRBV6-9; length: 11; J: TRBJ2-5; DNA: TGTGCCAGCAGTCCCGCGTACAGACAGTACTTC; CDR3: CASSPAYRQYF
size: -; D: -; V: TRBV12-5; length: 16; J: TRBJ2-7; DNA: TGTGCTAGTGGTTTGGTACTTGGTGCAGGGTCTGACGAGCAGTACTTC; CDR3: CASGLVLGAGSDEQYF
size: -; D: TRBD1; V: TRBV18; length: 15; J: TRBJ2-4; DNA: TGTGCCAGCCGACAGGGGTACGAGGCCAAAAACATTCAGTACTTC; CDR3: CASRQGYEAKNIQYF
size: once; D: -; V: TRBV6-5; length: 11; J: TRBJ2-7; DNA: TGTGCCAGCAGTTACTCGAGCGAGCAGTACTTC; CDR3: CASSYSSEQYF
size: -; D: -; V: TRBV3-1/TRBV3-2; length: 14; J: TRBJ2-7; DNA: TGTGCCAGCAGCCAAGTTGACCAGGCCCACGAGCAGTACTTC; CDR3: CASSQVDQAHEQYF
size: -; D: TRBD2; V: TRBV11-2; length: 13; J: TRBJ2-1; DNA: TGTGCCAGCAGCTTAGTACGGGGGGGTGAGCAGTTCTTC; CDR3: CASSLVRGGEQFF
size: -; D: TRBD1; V: TRBV5-8; length: 16; J: TRBJ1-2; DNA: TGTGCCAGCAGAAGGACAGGTCAAATCTTGCCTTCTGGCTACACCTTC; CDR3: CASRRTGQILPSGYTF
size: -; D: -; V: TRBV11-1; length: 12; J: TRBJ2-3; DNA: TGTGCCAGCAGTCCTTCCGGGGATACGCAGTATTTT; CDR3: CASSPSGDTQYF
size: -; D: -; V: TRBV6-5; length: 14; J: TRBJ1-6; DNA: TGTGCCAGCAAGTGGCAAAACTATAATTCACCCCTCCACTTT; CDR3: CASKWQNYNSPLHF
size: -; D: -; V: TRBV30; length: 15; J: TRBJ2-3; DNA: TGTGCCTGGACCGAAGGGACTCTTAGCACAGATACGCAGTATTTT; CDR3: CAWTEGTLSTDTQYF
size: -; D: -; V: TRBV5-6; length: 14; J: TRBJ1-1; DNA: TGTGCCAGCAGCTTGGGACGGGTGAACACTGAAGCTTTCTTT; CDR3: CASSLGRVNTEAFF
size: -; D: -; V: TRBV30; length: 13; J: TRBJ1-2; DNA: TGTGCCTGGAGTGTAAAAGGAGGCTATGGCTACACCTTC; CDR3: CAWSVKGGYGYTF
size: -; D: -; V: TRBV6-2/TRBV6-3; length: 17; J: TRBJ2-7; DNA: TGTGCCAGCAGTTACGCGAGCGCGGGACGGACCTCCTACGAGCAGTACTTC; CDR3: CASSYASAGRTSYEQYF
size: -; D: TRBD1; V: TRBV9; length: 15; J: TRBJ1-1; DNA: TGTGCCAGCAGCGGATCGACAGGGTCGAACACTGAAGCTTTCTTT; CDR3: CASSGSTGSNTEAFF
size: -; D: -; V: TRBV28; length: 17; J: TRBJ1-1; DNA: TGTGCCAGCAGTTTATGGTGGGCAAGGACAGCCGACACTGAAGCTTTCTTT; CDR3: CASSLWWARTADTEAFF
size: few; D: -; V: TRBV2; length: 13; J: TRBJ1-2; DNA: TGTGCCAGCAGTGTTGGAGGTTATGATGGCTACACCTTC; CDR3: CASSVGGYDGYTF
size: -; D: TRBD1; V: TRBV19; length: 12; J: TRBJ1-2; DNA: TGTGCCAGTAGGGACAGGCCCTATGGCTACACCTTC; CDR3: CASRDRPYGYTF
size: -; D: -; V: TRBV30; length: 14; J: TRBJ2-5; DNA: TGTGCCTGGAGTGTAGGGGTATCGGAAGAGACCCAGTACTTC; CDR3: CAWSVGVSEETQYF
size: -; D: -; V: TRBV27; length: 12; J: TRBJ2-3; DNA: TGTGCCAGCAGGCAGGGGATCGGTACGCAGTATTTT; CDR3: CASRQGIGTQYF
size: -; D: -; V: TRBV27; length: 15; J: TRBJ1-1; DNA: TGTGCCAGCAGTTTATCGGGGGGGCTGAACACTGAAGCTTTCTTT; CDR3: CASSLSGGLNTEAFF
size: -; D: TRBD2; V: TRBV4-1; length: 16; J: TRBJ2-1; DNA: TGCGCCAGCAGCCAAGGGCGGGGGAGCACCGGCAATGAGCAGTTCTTC; CDR3: CASSQGRGSTGNEQFF
size: -; D: -; V: TRBV4-2; length: 12; J: TRBJ2-3; DNA: TGTGCCAGCAGCCAAGGAGGAGATACGCAGTATTTT; CDR3: CASSQGGDTQYF
size: -; D: TRBD1; V: TRBV12-3/TRBV12-4; length: 13; J: TRBJ1-2; DNA: TGTGCCAGCAGTTACGACAGGGGATCTGGCTACACCTTC; CDR3: CASSYDRGSGYTF
size: -; D: -; V: TRBV19; length: 13; J: TRBJ1-1; DNA: TGTGCCAGTCGGGGGGGACACCCTTTAGAAGCTTTCTTT; CDR3: CASRGGHPLEAFF
size: once; D: TRBD1; V: TRBV3-1/TRBV3-2; length: 16; J: TRBJ2-7; DNA: TGTGCCAGCAGCCAACGTACCCGGGACAGGGGCTACGAGCAGTACTTC; CDR3: CASSQRTRDRGYEQYF
size: -; D: TRBD1; V: TRBV24-1; length: 14; J: TRBJ2-3; DNA: TGTGCCACCAGTGAACCTTACAGGGGAGATACGCAGTATTTT; CDR3: CATSEPYRGDTQYF
size: -; D: -; V: TRBV18; length: 13; J: TRBJ1-1; DNA: TGTGCCAGCTCACAAAGCTCTAACACTGAAGCTTTCTTT; CDR3: CASSQSSNTEAFF
size: -; D: -; V: TRBV19; length: 12; J: TRBJ2-5; DNA: TGTGCCAGTAGTAGCGGGCCCGGGGCCCAGTACTTC; CDR3: CASSSGPGAQYF
size: -; D: TRBD2; V: TRBV9; length: 16; J: TRBJ2-3; DNA: TGTGCCAGCAGTCTCTCAGGCGGGGGGCCAGGAGATACGCAGTATTTT; CDR3: CASSLSGGGPGDTQYF
size: -; D: -; V: TRBV5-5; length: 17; J: TRBJ1-3; DNA: TGTGCCAGCAGCTTGGCCGTTTTCCGGAGCTCTGGAAACACCATATATTTT; CDR3: CASSLAVFRSSGNTIYF
size: once; D: -; V: TRBV11-2; length: 14; J: TRBJ1-4; DNA: TGTGCCAGCAGTCTCCAAGCGGGTGGGGAAAAACTGTTTTTT; CDR3: CASSLQAGGEKLFF
size: -; D: -; V: TRBV6-2/TRBV6-3; length: 14; J: TRBJ2-1; DNA: TGTGCCAGCAGCCCATTTACTAGCCCGCTCGAGCAGTTCTTC; CDR3: CASSPFTSPLEQFF
size: -; D: TRBD2; V: TRBV7-3; length: 15; J: TRBJ2-1; DNA: TGTGCCAGCAGCTCGGGGGGGCGCCAAGGCAATGAGCAGTTCTTC; CDR3: CASSSGGRQGNEQFF
size: few; D: -; V: TRBV7-9; length: 13; J: TRBJ2-2; DNA: TGTGCCAGCAGCTCTTCGGTTACGCCGGAGCTGTTTTTT; CDR3: CASSSSVTPELFF
size: -; D: TRBD1; V: TRBV18; length: 15; J: TRBJ1-4; DNA: TGTGCCAGCTCACCACCGGGACAGTTTAATGAAAAACTGTTTTTT; CDR3: CASSPPGQFNEKLFF
size: -; D: TRBD1; V: TRBV6-2/TRBV6-3; length: 13; J: TRBJ1-2; DNA: TGTGCCAGCAGTTCTCCGGACAGGCGAGGCTACACCTTC; CDR3: CASSSPDRRGYTF
size: once; D: -; V: TRBV24-1; length: 14; J: TRBJ1-6; DNA: TGTGCCACCAGTGATTTTTCCGAGGGATCACCCCTCCACTTT; CDR3: CATSDFSEGSPLHF
size: -; D: TRBD1; V: TRBV29-1; length: 12; J: TRBJ1-1; DNA: TGCAGCGGGACAGGGAAGGTCACTGAAGCTTTCTTT; CDR3: CSGTGKVTEAFF
size: -; D: -; V: TRBV10-3; length: 14; J: TRBJ1-2; DNA: TGTGCCATCAGTGACCCCAGTAGATGGGAGGGCTACACCTTC; CDR3: CAISDPSRWEGYTF
size: -; D: TRBD1; V: TRBV3-1/TRBV3-2; length: 16; J: TRBJ1-3; DNA: TGTGCCAGCAGCTCTCGGACAGGGCGATTGGGAAACACCATATATTTT; CDR3: CASSSRTGRLGNTIYF
size: -; D: TRBD2; V: TRBV11-2; length: 16; J: TRBJ2-3; DNA: TGTGCCAGCAGCTTAGACCTAGCGGGTCGCACAGATACGCAGTATTTT; CDR3: CASSLDLAGRTDTQYF